The 18 T cell receptor beta chains below come from one sample, sequenced in a study of beta chain features in type 1 diabetes. As every portion of the isolated RNA was reverse transcribed, the sequencing read expressed TCRB transcripts. The repertoire was sequenced with immunoSEQ multiplex PCR; TCRdb's copy has only in-frame clones and lacks some. The top ten hold about 0.015% of the sample, which has some 290,000 clones, around 15% seen once. These receptors' targets are unknown. Findings of the study overall: In all four CD4+ subsets, TCRB CDR3 length was significantly, moderately reduced in type 1 diabetes.

The sample taken for sequencing was naive CD4+ T cells from blood. The origin of the receptors is a man aged 30 to 45 with type 1 diabetes.

J is TRBJ2-3 and V is TRBV5-1, with 7 bases identical to TRBD2. The CDR3 has 16 amino acids. V lost 4 bases, J lost 0 bases, and 8 bases stayed unmatched. The germline CDR1 and CDR2 sequences are SGHRS and YFSETQ. This CDR3 reads CASSPPLAVSTDTQYF. CDR3 in DNA: TGCGCCAGCAGCCCACCGCTAGCGGTTAGCACAGATACGCAGTATTTT.

Comments on this clone: This sample also contains other DNA sequences that code for the same CDR3. This rearrangement joins TRBV7-2 to TRBJ1-1; D remains unclear. The CDR3 has 13 amino acids. The V and J ends lost 5 bases and 1 base respectively, with 8 bases between them. Germline CDR1 reads SGHTA; CDR2 reads FQGNSA. The CDR3 reads CASSRGRNTEAFF. CDR3 nucleotide sequence: TGTGCCAGCAGCAGAGGTCGGAACACTGAAGCTTTCTTT.

This clone was recorded a few times. The chain has TRBV6-5 and TRBJ2-3, with 10 bases aligning to TRBD2. Trimming at V came to 7 bases and at J to 4 bases, leaving 5 bases not matched to a gene. Germline V gives CDR1 MNHEY, CDR2 SVGAGI. The CDR3 has 14 residues. CDR3: CASKPGLASDTQYF. CDR3 DNA sequence: TGTGCCAGCAAACCGGGACTAGCGTCAGATACGCAGTATTTT.

This clone came up a few times. Other nucleotide sequences from this sample produce the same CDR3. The J gene is TRBJ2-7, the V gene TRBV18, with no clear D. Between the trimmed V and J ends, which lost 3 bases and 0 bases, there was a span of 3 bases. CDR3 size: 12 residues. Germline CDR1 is KGHSH and CDR2 is LQKENI. The CDR3 loop reads CASSPSSYEQYF. The CDR3 coding sequence is TGTGCCAGCTCACCGAGCTCCTACGAGCAGTACTTC.

In its sample, this clone was seen a few times. DNA for the CDR3: TGTGCCAGTAACCGACAGGGGTATGGGAATGAGCAGTTCTTC. As protein: CASNRQGYGNEQFF. V is TRBV7-9 and J is TRBJ2-1, with TRBD1 matching 8 bases. Germline lookup yields CDR1 SEHNR and CDR2 FQNEAQ (reference sequence). The length of the CDR3 is 14 residues. With 9 bases clipped from V and 7 bases from J, the junction kept 11 bases outside the gene matches.

Here the CDR3 reads CASSHPPASYGYTF. CDR3 DNA sequence: TGTGCCAGCAGCCACCCCCCAGCGAGCTATGGCTACACCTTC. The chain joins TRBV7-9 to TRBJ1-2, with D unresolved. In germline, CDR1 is SEHNR, CDR2 FQNEAQ (reference sequence). V was shortened by 5 bases and J by 4 bases, with 14 bases between the two germline ends. This CDR3 spans 14 amino acids.

This clone was seen only a few times. The chain joins TRBV15 to TRBJ2-7; no clear D. CDR1 and CDR2 from the germline V gene are LNHNV and YYDKDF (reference sequence). This CDR3 is 13 amino acids long. Trimming took 0 bases from V and 3 from J, leaving 6 bases between them. For the CDR3, the DNA is TGTGCCACCAGCAGAGAGCCAGACTACGAGCAGTACTTC. As protein: CATSREPDYEQYF.

The chain carries TRBV15 and TRBJ2-3; D perhaps matches TRBD2 (5 bases). Trimming took 2 bases from V and 0 from J, leaving 12 bases between them. Per the germline V gene, CDR1 is LNHNV and CDR2 is YYDKDF (reference sequence). The CDR3 contains 16 residues. CDR3 in DNA: TGTGCCACCAGCAGACCCAGCGGTACTAGCACAGATACGCAGTATTTT. It is translated as CATSRPSGTSTDTQYF.

V gene TRBV5-6 combines with J gene TRBJ2-3; 7 bases are a match to TRBD1. Germline V gene sequence: CDR1 SGHDT, CDR2 YYEEEE. The V and J ends lost 4 bases and 5 bases, in that order; junction bases with no gene match: 7. This CDR3 region has 14 residues. The CDR3 region is CASSPDRVRDTQYF. The CDR3 DNA reads as TGTGCCAGCAGCCCCGACAGGGTCAGAGATACGCAGTATTTT. Full variable domain (remainder filled in from reference TRBV5-6 and TRBJ2-3): DAGVTQSPTHLIKTRGQQVTLRCSPKSGHDTVSWYQQALGQGPQFIFQYYEEEERQRGNFPDRFSGHQFPNYSSELNVNALLLGDSALYLCASSPDRVRDTQYFGPGTRLTVL.

The genes are TRBV2 and TRBJ2-1, with 11 bases identical to TRBD1. J was trimmed by 9 bases and V by 3 bases; bases with no gene match: 10. The germline V gene encodes CDR1 SNHLY and CDR2 FYNNEI. CDR3 length: 16 residues. The CDR3, as DNA: TGTGCCAGCAGTGACGGGAGGACAGGGGGCTTTGGTGAGCAGTTCTTC. Translated, it gives CASSDGRTGGFGEQFF.

This clone was seen a handful of times. The V and J genes are TRBV28 and TRBJ2-4, with 9 bases matching TRBD1. The ends lost 6 bases at V and 15 bases at J; junction bases unmatched: 12. Germline V gene data show CDR1 as MDHEN and CDR2 as SYDVKM. CDR3 length: 13 residues. The DNA of the CDR3 is TGTGCCAGCAGGCGTCCCGGGACAGGGATCGGGTACTTC. Protein sequence: CASRRPGTGIGYF.

This clone was seen only a few times. The chain combines TRBV11-2 with TRBJ2-1; 14 bases line up with TRBD2. V shed 5 bases and J 9 bases; nucleotides not matched to a gene: 6. This CDR3 is 15 amino acids long. Germline CDR1 SGHAT, CDR2 FQNNGV. CDR3 residues: CASSPGLAGVIEQFF. CDR3 bases: TGTGCCAGCAGCCCGGGACTAGCGGGAGTTATTGAGCAGTTCTTC. Looking up the rest from reference TRBV11-2 and TRBJ2-1 gives the full variable domain: EAGVAQSPRYKIIEKRQSVAFWCNPISGHATLYWYQQILGQGPKLLIQFQNNGVVDDSQLPKDRFSAERLKGVDSTLKIQPAKLEDSAVYLCASSPGLAGVIEQFFGPGTRLTVL.

This clone showed up just a few times. The chain recombines TRBV4-2 with TRBJ2-3; possible D gene TRBD2, 6 bases. This CDR3 comprises 15 residues. Per germline, CDR1 LGHNA and CDR2 YNFKEQ. The ends were cut back, 4 bases at V and 5 bases at J, with 16 bases in the middle. The CDR3: CASSLRRAGEDTQYF. As DNA, the CDR3 is TGTGCCAGCAGCCTTAGGAGGGCTGGGGAAGATACGCAGTATTTT.

The chain has TRBV4-2 and TRBJ2-7, with TRBD2 as a possible D gene (6 bases). This CDR3 is 14 amino acids long. Trimming stripped 5 bases from V and 5 bases from J, with 16 bases between. From germline, CDR1 is LGHNA and CDR2 YNFKEQ. The CDR3 nucleotides read TGTGCCAGCAGCGCGACCGGAGGGCCTGACGAGCAGTACTTC. It translates to CASSATGGPDEQYF.

This clone was recorded a few times. J is TRBJ2-3 and V is TRBV13; 13 bases agree with TRBD2. Losses at the gene ends were 3 bases for V and 5 bases for J; bases not matched to a gene: 5. CDR3 length: 16 residues. The V gene's germline CDR1 is PRHDT and CDR2 FYEKMQ (reference sequence). The CDR3 loop is CASSFRTSGRVDTQYF. Written as DNA, the CDR3 is TGTGCCAGCAGCTTTCGGACTAGCGGGAGAGTAGATACGCAGTATTTT. The variable domain in full, completed from reference TRBV13 and TRBJ2-3, reads AAGVIQSPRHLIKEKRETATLKCYPIPRHDTVYWYQQGPGQDPQFLISFYEKMQSDKGSIPDRFSAQQFSDYHSELNMSSLELGDSALYFCASSFRTSGRVDTQYFGPGTRLTVL.

This clone has a handful of counts. The V and J genes are TRBV18 and TRBJ1-1, with D unresolved. Germline CDR1 is KGHSH and CDR2 is LQKENI. Trimming removed 3 bases from V and 5 bases from J, with 7 bases in between. The CDR3 is made up of 12 amino acids. The CDR3 reads CASSPYGTEAFF. Written as DNA, the CDR3 is TGTGCCAGCTCACCTTACGGGACTGAAGCTTTCTTT.

This clone turned up a few times. V and J are TRBV7-9 and TRBJ1-5; the D gene is possibly TRBD1 (5 bases). The germline V gene encodes CDR1 SEHNR and CDR2 FQNEAQ (reference sequence). The V gene lost 7 bases and the J gene lost 0 bases, with 10 bases spanning the gap. The CDR3 runs to 14 residues. CDR3 nucleotides: TGTGCCAGCACAGGGATTAATAGCAATCAGCCCCAGCATTTT. The encoded protein is CASTGINSNQPQHF.

The rearrangement joins TRBV2 to TRBJ1-5, with 9 bases matching TRBD1. The CDR3 is made up of 15 amino acids. CDR1 is SNHLY, CDR2 FYNNEI, per germline. Germline trimming cut 3 bases from V and 6 bases from J; bases unmatched to any gene: 6. CDR3 in amino acids: CASSDGQGKGQPQHF. The DNA for the CDR3 is TGTGCCAGCAGTGATGGACAGGGGAAAGGTCAGCCCCAGCATTTT.